This T cell receptor beta chain originates from a study of cytomegalovirus exposure and HLA in healthy donors. The overall study: Inside one of the first data releases sat 75 million to 100 million unique TCRs taken from HLA-typed donors. Study-level findings and limits: Further analysis was carried out later, and it showed several of the most significant clusters appearing linked to common viral pathogens. The study flagged about 160 TCR beta chains as cytomegalovirus-associated.

The study ran its PCR with 60 Vbeta and 13 Jbeta primers. Sequencing used immunoSEQ multiplex PCR; TCRdb keeps in-frame clones, though not all of them. Of 63,000 or so clones listed, approximately 74% are singletons. This CDR3 has 13 residues. V lost 2 bases and J 4 bases, leaving 7 bases between the germline ends. Germline lookup yields CDR1 SEHNR and CDR2 FQNEAQ (reference sequence). Comment on this clone: Its target is unknown.

The receptor was derived from a woman aged 25 to 39 in good health and CMV-seropositive. The chain uses TRBV7-9 and TRBJ2-3; D unclear. Sequencing was carried out using PBMCs. The CDR3 bases are TGTGCCAGCAGCTTACGGTCTCCAGATACGCAGTATTTT. This gives the protein CASSLRSPDTQYF.